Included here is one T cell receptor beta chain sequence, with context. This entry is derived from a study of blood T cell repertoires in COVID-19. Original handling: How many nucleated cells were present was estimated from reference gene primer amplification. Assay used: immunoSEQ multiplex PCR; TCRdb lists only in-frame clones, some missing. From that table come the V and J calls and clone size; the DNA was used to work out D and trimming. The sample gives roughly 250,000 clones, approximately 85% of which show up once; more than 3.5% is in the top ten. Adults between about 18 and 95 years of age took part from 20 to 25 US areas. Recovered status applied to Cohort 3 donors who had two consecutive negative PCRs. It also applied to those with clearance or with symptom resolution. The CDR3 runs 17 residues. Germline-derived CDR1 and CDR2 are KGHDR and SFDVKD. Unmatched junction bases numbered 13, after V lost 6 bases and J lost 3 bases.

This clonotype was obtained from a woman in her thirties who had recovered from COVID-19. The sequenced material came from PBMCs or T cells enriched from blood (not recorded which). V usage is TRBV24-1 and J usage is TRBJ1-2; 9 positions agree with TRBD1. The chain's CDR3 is CATSPHHTGGADYGYTF. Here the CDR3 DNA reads TGTGCCACCAGTCCCCACCATACAGGGGGCGCCGACTATGGCTACACCTTC.